This T cell receptor (beta chain) was recorded in a study of shared clonotypes between healthy human individuals. The study, taken as a whole, reports: Since donors were few, the genetic and exposure-history diversity represented was limited. Among non-shared clonotypes, generation probabilities were lower than among those shared by all four donors.

Terminally differentiated effector memory CD45RA+ cells were left out of the naive CD8 fraction, which was CD45RO-negative and positively selected for CCR7. Deep was the level at which the assay was run. Assay: immunoSEQ multiplex PCR; the TCRdb copy retains only in-frame clones and omits some. The sample has approximately 2,200,000 clones, approximately 94% seen once. Points on this clone: Its antigen is unidentified.

Trimming took 2 bases from V and 4 from J, leaving 14 bases between them. Germline values: CDR1 SGHTA, CDR2 FQGNSA. This CDR3 has 15 residues. The rearrangement joins TRBV7-2 to TRBJ1-2; tentatively, D is TRBD1 (6 bases). Sequencing was done on a sample of naive CD8+ T cells from PBMCs. The clonotype was recovered from a young man in good health. Some clones in this sample may be carry-over from other donors' samples. The CDR3 DNA sequence: TGTGCCAGCAGCTTAACATTTTCAGGGGTCTATGGCTACACCTTC. Translated, it gives CASSLTFSGVYGYTF.